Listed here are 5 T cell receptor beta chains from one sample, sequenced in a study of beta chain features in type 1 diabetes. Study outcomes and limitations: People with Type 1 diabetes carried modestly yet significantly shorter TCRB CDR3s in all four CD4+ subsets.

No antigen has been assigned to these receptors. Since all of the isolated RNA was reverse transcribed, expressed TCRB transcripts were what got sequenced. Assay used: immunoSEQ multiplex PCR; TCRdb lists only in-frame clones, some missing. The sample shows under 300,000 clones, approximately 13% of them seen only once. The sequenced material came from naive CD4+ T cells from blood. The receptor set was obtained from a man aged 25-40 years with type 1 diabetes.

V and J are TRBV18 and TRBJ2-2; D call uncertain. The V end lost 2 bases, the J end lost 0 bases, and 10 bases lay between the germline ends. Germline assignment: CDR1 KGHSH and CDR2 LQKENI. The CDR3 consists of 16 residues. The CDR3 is CASSPNSPTNTGELFF. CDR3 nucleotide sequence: TGTGCCAGCTCACCAAACTCTCCGACGAACACCGGGGAGCTGTTTTTT.

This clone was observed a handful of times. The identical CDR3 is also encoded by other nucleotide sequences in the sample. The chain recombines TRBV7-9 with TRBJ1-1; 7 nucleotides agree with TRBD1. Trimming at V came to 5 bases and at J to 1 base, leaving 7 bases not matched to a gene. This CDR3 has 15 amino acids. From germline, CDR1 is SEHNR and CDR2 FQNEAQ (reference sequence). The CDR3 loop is CASSIRQGPNTEAFF. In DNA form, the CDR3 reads TGTGCCAGCAGCATTAGACAGGGACCGAACACTGAAGCTTTCTTT. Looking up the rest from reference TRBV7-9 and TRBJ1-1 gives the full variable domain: DTGVSQNPRHKITKRGQNVTFRCDPISEHNRLYWYRQTLGQGPEFLTYFQNEAQLEKSRLLSDRFSAERPKGSFSTLEIQRTEQGDSAMYLCASSIRQGPNTEAFFGQGTRLTVV.

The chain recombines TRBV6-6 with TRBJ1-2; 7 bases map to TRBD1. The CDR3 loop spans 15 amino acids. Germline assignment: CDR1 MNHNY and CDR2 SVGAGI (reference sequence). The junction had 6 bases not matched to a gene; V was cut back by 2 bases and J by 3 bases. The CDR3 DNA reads TGTGCCAGCAGTTACGAACAGGGGCCGTACTATGGCTACACCTTC. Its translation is CASSYEQGPYYGYTF.

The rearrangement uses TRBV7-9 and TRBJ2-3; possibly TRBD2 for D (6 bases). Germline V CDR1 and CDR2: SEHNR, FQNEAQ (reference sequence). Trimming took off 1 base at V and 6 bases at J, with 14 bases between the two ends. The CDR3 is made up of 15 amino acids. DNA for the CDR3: TGTGCCAGCAGCTTAGTGTCTTCGGGAGTTGATACGCAGTATTTT. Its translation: CASSLVSSGVDTQYF.

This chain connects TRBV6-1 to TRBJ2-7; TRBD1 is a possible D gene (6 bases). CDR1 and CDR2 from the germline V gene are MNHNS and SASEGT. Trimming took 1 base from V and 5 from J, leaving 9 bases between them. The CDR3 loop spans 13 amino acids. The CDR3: CASSEVRGDEQYF. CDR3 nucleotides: TGTGCCAGCAGTGAAGTCAGGGGAGACGAGCAGTACTTC.